This T cell receptor (beta chain) was captured by sequencing in a study of metastatic and nonmetastatic thyroid tumors. In the study overall: Across blood and tumor or nodule tissue, repertoires from malignant and benign thyroid patients were compared with one another. Study observations and caveats: The reported finding was significantly higher TCR beta diversity in malignant thyroid tumors relative to benign nodules, in blood and tumor.

The CDR3 contains 14 residues. The V end lost 4 bases, the J end lost 4 bases, and 13 bases lay between the germline ends. Germline loops: CDR1 MNHEY, CDR2 SMNVEV (reference sequence). Until they underwent thyroid surgery, no patient had received any treatment. This clone was seen only a few times. Its antigen is unidentified. Source study methods: The study's classifier, a distant-metastasis tool for papillary thyroid cancer, was built using CDR3 differences across clinicopathological groups. TCRdb re-analyzed the PCR reads through MiXCR. Clone size and V and J calls follow TCRdb, not the original study. The table includes around 50,000 clones, more than 25% detected once.

The source material was blood. This clonotype originated in a female donor with papillary thyroid cancer or a benign thyroid nodule (not recorded which). Some clones in this sample may be carry-over from other donors' samples. This chain links TRBV27 with TRBJ1-2, with no clear D. The DNA for the CDR3 is TGTGCCAGCAGTTCTTCCCCGGGGTCCTATGGCTACACCTTC. Encoded protein: CASSSSPGSYGYTF.